These 16 T cell receptor beta chains originate from one sample sequenced in a study of PD-1 blockade in classical Hodgkin lymphoma. All patients experienced relapse after autologous stem cell transplantation, and brentuximab vedotin exposure was variable. Assay: immunoSEQ multiplex PCR; the TCRdb copy retains only in-frame clones and omits some. Counted here are 130,000 to 150,000 clones, 78% occurring once; the ten biggest clones make up roughly 9.8%. The sample consisted of peripheral blood mononuclear cells (PBMCs), taken before the second cycle of nivolumab. The receptor set was obtained from a human donor with classical Hodgkin lymphoma.

As DNA, the CDR3 is TGTGCCAGCAGTGAAGGGACTCATCCTGAAGATACGCAGTATTTT. Protein: CASSEGTHPEDTQYF. V is TRBV11-3 and J is TRBJ2-3, with D perhaps matching TRBD2 (6 bases). V was shortened by 6 bases and J by 5 bases, with 18 bases between the two germline ends. The germline V gene has CDR1 SGHNT and CDR2 YENEEA. The CDR3 extends over 15 amino acids.

The chain employs TRBV6-5 and TRBJ2-2; no reliable D call. V dropped 2 bases and J dropped 6 bases, with 16 bases sitting between them. Germline CDR1 MNHEY, CDR2 SVGAGI. The CDR3 sequence is 16 residues long. CDR3 DNA sequence: TGTGCCAGCAGTTACACCCCAGACGTATTCGCCGGGGAGCTGTTTTTT. This translates into CASSYTPDVFAGELFF.

This clone was seen a single time. The chain is built from TRBV7-2 and TRBJ1-1; D uncertain. This CDR3 is 13 amino acids long. Trimming took off 6 bases at V and 1 base at J, with 9 bases between the two ends. Germline CDR1 SGHTA, CDR2 FQGNSA. For the CDR3, the DNA is TGTGCCAGCAGGGAACAAGGGAACACTGAAGCTTTCTTT. As protein: CASREQGNTEAFF.

The chain recombines TRBV27 with TRBJ2-7; 11 nucleotides line up with TRBD2. The CDR3 consists of 18 residues. V shed 1 base, J shed 0 bases, and the junction held 8 bases outside the gene matches. The germline V gene encodes CDR1 MNHEY and CDR2 SMNVEV (reference sequence). In DNA, the CDR3 is TGTGCCAGCAGTTTATACCTAATTCTAGCGGGGGGCTCCTACGAGCAGTACTTC. Its protein product is CASSLYLILAGGSYEQYF.

This chain uses TRBV18 with TRBJ2-1; D not certain. The CDR3 loop spans 14 amino acids. CDR1 and CDR2 (germline): KGHSH, LQKENI. V was trimmed by 3 bases and J by 5 bases, leaving 11 bases between them. This chain's CDR3 is CASSPARVDNEQFF. In nucleotides, the CDR3 is TGTGCCAGCTCACCCGCTAGGGTTGACAATGAGCAGTTCTTC.

The rearrangement uses TRBV21-1 and TRBJ2-7. TRBV21-1 has pseudogene status. The CDR3 spans 17 residues. CDR3: CASSKGSGGTSSYEQYF. CDR3 bases: TGTGCCAGCAGCAAAGGATCTGGGGGAACAAGCTCCTACGAGCAGTACTTC.

V and J are TRBV5-1 and TRBJ2-3; 9 nucleotides align to TRBD1. There are 15 residues in the CDR3. V was clipped by 4 bases and J by 7 bases; unmatched bases: 10. Germline CDR1 reads SGHRS; CDR2 reads YFSETQ. The CDR3 here is CASSRGDRAPNTQYF. CDR3 DNA: TGCGCCAGCAGCCGGGGGGACAGGGCTCCTAATACGCAGTATTTT.

This clone has only a few counts. The rearrangement links TRBV5-4 to TRBJ2-2; D gene uncertain. The CDR3 runs 15 residues. V lost 0 bases and J lost 5, with 11 bases in between. Germline V gene lookup returns CDR1 SGHNT and CDR2 YYREEE (reference sequence). CDR3 bases: TGTGCCAGCAGCTTGGGGCAGGCTTTGACCGGGGAGCTGTTTTTT. Its translation: CASSLGQALTGELFF.

The rearrangement links TRBV25-1 to TRBJ1-5; TRBD1 matches 7 bases. The germline CDR1 and CDR2 sequences are MGHDK and SYGVNS. The CDR3 covers 15 residues. V lost 3 bases, J lost 1 base, and 3 bases stayed unmatched. The CDR3 DNA follows: TGTGCCAGCAGTGACTCGGGACAGAGCAATCAGCCCCAGCATTTT. Its protein product is CASSDSGQSNQPQHF.

J is TRBJ1-2 and V is TRBV6-5; TRBD1 is a possible D gene (5 bases). From germline, CDR1 is MNHEY and CDR2 SVGAGI. The CDR3 consists of 13 residues. V was cut by 11 bases and J by 4 bases, with 17 bases left in between. CDR3 in amino acids: CAYSREGLYGYTF. The CDR3 nucleotides read TGTGCCTATTCTCGCGAGGGGCTCTATGGCTACACCTTC.

CDR3 bases: TGTGCCAGCAGTTTTAGTACAGGGTGGGATCAGCCCCAGCATTTT. It codes for CASSFSTGWDQPQHF. J is TRBJ1-5 and V is TRBV28, with a tentative D call TRBD1 (6 bases). Germline-derived CDR1 and CDR2 are MDHEN and SYDVKM. There are 15 residues in the CDR3. V was cut by 3 bases and J by 5 bases, with 14 bases left in between.

As to this clone: The sample carries other DNA sequences with the same CDR3. The genes are TRBV6-5 and TRBJ2-3, with unresolved D. Germline V gene data show CDR1 as MNHEY and CDR2 as SVGAGI. V was clipped by 5 bases and J by 0 bases, with 6 bases between them. This CDR3 has 13 amino acids. The CDR3 DNA follows: TGTGCCAGCAGTACTCCTAGCACAGATACGCAGTATTTT. As protein: CASSTPSTDTQYF.

This clone was found a few times. The V call is TRBV30, the J call TRBJ2-1; D not certain. This CDR3 contains 10 residues. Germline CDR1 GTSNPN, CDR2 SVGIG (reference sequence). Trimming shortened V by 5 bases and J by 9 bases, and 8 bases separated the two germline ends. In nucleotides, the CDR3 is TGTGCCTGGTCCAGAACTGAGCAGTTCTTC. It codes for CAWSRTEQFF.

The CDR3 DNA reads TGTGCCAGCAGTGAAGGACAAGACAAGCCCAAAAACATTCAGTACTTC. Translated, it gives CASSEGQDKPKNIQYF. This chain uses TRBV6-1 with TRBJ2-4; no clear D. The CDR3 sequence is 16 residues long. The V and J ends lost 1 base and 2 bases respectively, with 12 bases between them. Germline CDR1 MNHNS, CDR2 SASEGT.

The chain is built from TRBV2 and TRBJ2-7, with 8 bases that match TRBD1. The germline gives CDR1 SNHLY, CDR2 FYNNEI. V was clipped by 5 bases and J by 4 bases; unmatched bases: 4. This CDR3 comprises 13 residues. The CDR3 sequence: CASSRDRTYEQYF. CDR3 sequence (DNA): TGTGCCAGCAGTCGGGACAGGACTTACGAGCAGTACTTC.

The DNA of the CDR3 is TGTGCCAGCAGCCCTGGCTTGGTTTCGGATACGCAGTATTTT. This gives the protein CASSPGLVSDTQYF. The chain couples TRBV6-5 to TRBJ2-3, with D unclear. Trimming took off 6 bases at V and 6 bases at J, with 16 bases between the two ends. Germline V CDR1 and CDR2: MNHEY, SVGAGI. The CDR3 spans 14 residues.